These T cell receptor beta chains were read from a single sample in a study of Ad26.COV2.S vaccination and SARS-CoV-2 variants. The protocol was immunoSEQ multiplex PCR, while the TCRdb copy is restricted to in-frame clones and leaves out a portion. Among around 400,000 clones listed, about nine tenths were seen once. Sequenced material: peripheral blood, taken in a trial of Ad26.COV2.S vaccine versus placebo. The source of these receptors is a person between 18 and 59 years old who received the Ad26.COV2.S COVID-19 vaccine or a placebo. CDR3s include the opening cysteine and the closing phenylalanine or tryptophan. The order of the fields is D gene, J gene, clone size, V gene, CDR3 protein, CDR3 DNA. A D gene is named only where the DNA matches it firmly. Clone size is shown for a subset of rows, as once, few, many or a class of expanded clone.

d_call: TRBD1; j_call: TRBJ2-6; clone_size: -; v_call: TRBV4-1; cdr3_aa: CASSQDRGGLLSGANVLTF; cdr3_nt: TGCGCCAGCAGCCAAGATAGAGGGGGCCTCTTGTCTGGGGCCAACGTCCTGACTTTC
d_call: -; j_call: TRBJ2-2; clone_size: -; v_call: TRBV7-6; cdr3_aa: CASSPFQGSFGELFF; cdr3_nt: TGTGCCAGCAGCCCATTTCAGGGGTCATTCGGGGAGCTGTTTTTT
d_call: -; j_call: TRBJ2-3; clone_size: -; v_call: TRBV19; cdr3_aa: CASRSIQGNTDTQYF; cdr3_nt: TGTGCCAGTAGATCCATACAGGGAAACACAGATACGCAGTATTTT
d_call: -; j_call: TRBJ2-5; clone_size: -; v_call: TRBV23-1; cdr3_aa: CASKLRSGERETQYF; cdr3_nt: TGCGCCAGCAAATTGCGTAGTGGAGAGAGAGAGACCCAGTACTTC
d_call: -; j_call: TRBJ2-5; clone_size: -; v_call: TRBV27; cdr3_aa: CASSLRVQETQYF; cdr3_nt: TGTGCCAGCAGTCTCCGGGTACAAGAGACCCAGTACTTC
d_call: TRBD2; j_call: TRBJ2-1; clone_size: few; v_call: TRBV6-6; cdr3_aa: CASSPQPGLAGEYNEQFF; cdr3_nt: TGTGCCAGCAGTCCCCAACCGGGACTAGCGGGGGAATACAATGAGCAGTTCTTC
d_call: -; j_call: TRBJ1-2; clone_size: -; v_call: TRBV6-5; cdr3_aa: CASSYLSGHGYTF; cdr3_nt: TGTGCCAGCAGTTACTTGTCGGGCCATGGCTACACCTTC
d_call: -; j_call: TRBJ2-1; clone_size: -; v_call: TRBV6-5; cdr3_aa: CASSRGTHNEQFF; cdr3_nt: TGTGCCAGCAGCCGCGGGACCCACAATGAGCAGTTCTTC
d_call: -; j_call: TRBJ1-2; clone_size: -; v_call: TRBV6-5; cdr3_aa: CASSYGTTNYGYTF; cdr3_nt: TGTGCCAGCAGTTACGGGACTACTAACTATGGCTACACCTTC
d_call: -; j_call: TRBJ2-7; clone_size: -; v_call: TRBV10-3; cdr3_aa: CAISESPSSYEQYF; cdr3_nt: TGTGCCATCAGTGAGTCGCCGAGCTCCTACGAGCAGTACTTC
d_call: TRBD2; j_call: TRBJ2-2; clone_size: -; v_call: TRBV4-1; cdr3_aa: CASSQGRGENTGELFF; cdr3_nt: TGCGCCAGCAGCCAAGGCCGGGGGGAGAACACCGGGGAGCTGTTTTTT
d_call: -; j_call: TRBJ1-4; clone_size: -; v_call: TRBV4-3; cdr3_aa: CASSRAGMGVPREKLFF; cdr3_nt: TGCGCCAGCAGCCGAGCAGGGATGGGCGTGCCGCGGGAAAAACTGTTTTTT
d_call: TRBD1; j_call: TRBJ1-2; clone_size: -; v_call: TRBV2; cdr3_aa: CASRRTGETYGYTF; cdr3_nt: TGTGCCAGCAGGCGAACAGGGGAAACCTATGGCTACACCTTC
d_call: TRBD2; j_call: TRBJ2-1; clone_size: -; v_call: TRBV27; cdr3_aa: CASKVGSSGPSSYNEQFF; cdr3_nt: TGTGCCAGCAAGGTCGGCTCTAGCGGCCCTAGCTCCTACAATGAGCAGTTCTTC
d_call: TRBD2; j_call: TRBJ2-1; clone_size: -; v_call: TRBV14; cdr3_aa: CASSPPARASGRDNEQFF; cdr3_nt: TGTGCCAGCAGCCCCCCAGCGCGGGCTAGCGGGAGAGACAATGAGCAGTTCTTC
d_call: -; j_call: TRBJ2-7; clone_size: -; v_call: TRBV5-6; cdr3_aa: CASSLNGFYEQYF; cdr3_nt: TGTGCCAGCAGCTTGAACGGGTTTTACGAGCAGTACTTC
d_call: -; j_call: TRBJ2-3; clone_size: -; v_call: TRBV28; cdr3_aa: CASIRGPDTQYF; cdr3_nt: TGTGCCAGCATTCGGGGACCAGATACGCAGTATTTT
d_call: TRBD2; j_call: TRBJ2-5; clone_size: -; v_call: TRBV5-8; cdr3_aa: CASSLGILAEETQYF; cdr3_nt: TGTGCCAGCAGCTTGGGAATACTAGCGGAAGAGACCCAGTACTTC
d_call: -; j_call: TRBJ2-1; clone_size: -; v_call: TRBV24-1; cdr3_aa: CATSDPLALSYNEQFF; cdr3_nt: TGTGCCACCAGTGACCCACTAGCACTCTCCTACAATGAGCAGTTCTTC
d_call: TRBD2; j_call: TRBJ2-1; clone_size: -; v_call: TRBV19; cdr3_aa: CASTRMWREGRHEQFF; cdr3_nt: TGTGCCAGTACCAGGATGTGGCGGGAGGGCCGACATGAGCAGTTCTTC
d_call: -; j_call: TRBJ2-7; clone_size: -; v_call: TRBV21-1; cdr3_aa: CASSKVRGGYEQYF; cdr3_nt: TGTGCCAGCAGCAAAGTACGGGGCGGCTACGAGCAGTACTTC
d_call: TRBD1; j_call: TRBJ1-2; clone_size: -; v_call: TRBV14; cdr3_aa: CASSLTRAGGNGYTF; cdr3_nt: TGTGCCAGCAGCTTAACTCGGGCAGGGGGAAATGGCTACACCTTC
d_call: TRBD2; j_call: TRBJ2-2; clone_size: once; v_call: TRBV18; cdr3_aa: CASSPGPSGANTGELFF; cdr3_nt: TGTGCCAGCTCACCAGGTCCTAGCGGGGCGAACACCGGGGAGCTGTTTTTT
d_call: -; j_call: TRBJ2-2; clone_size: -; v_call: TRBV14; cdr3_aa: CASSQDITGELFF; cdr3_nt: TGTGCCAGCAGCCAAGATATTACCGGGGAGCTGTTTTTT
d_call: -; j_call: TRBJ2-1; clone_size: -; v_call: TRBV18; cdr3_aa: CASSLGTYNEQFF; cdr3_nt: TGTGCCAGCTCACTCGGAACCTACAATGAGCAGTTCTTC
d_call: TRBD2; j_call: TRBJ2-1; clone_size: -; v_call: TRBV7-9; cdr3_aa: CASSLVGSGRAGNEQFF; cdr3_nt: TGTGCCAGCAGCTTAGTTGGTAGCGGGAGGGCCGGGAATGAGCAGTTCTTC
d_call: TRBD2; j_call: TRBJ2-7; clone_size: -; v_call: TRBV29-1; cdr3_aa: CSVTSGSTEQYF; cdr3_nt: TGCAGCGTGACTAGCGGGAGTACAGAGCAGTACTTC
d_call: TRBD1; j_call: TRBJ2-1; clone_size: -; v_call: TRBV7-2; cdr3_aa: CASSLRGTADNEQFF; cdr3_nt: TGTGCCAGCAGCTTGAGGGGGACAGCTGATAATGAGCAGTTCTTC
d_call: TRBD2; j_call: TRBJ2-3; clone_size: -; v_call: TRBV7-8; cdr3_aa: CASSLVPAGGIVGPDTQYF; cdr3_nt: TGTGCCAGCAGCTTAGTCCCAGCGGGAGGGATAGTGGGTCCAGATACGCAGTATTTT
d_call: TRBD2; j_call: TRBJ2-2; clone_size: -; v_call: TRBV6-5; cdr3_aa: CASSYRSGSGTGELFF; cdr3_nt: TGTGCCAGCAGTTACCGTAGCGGGAGCGGCACCGGGGAGCTGTTTTTT
d_call: TRBD1; j_call: TRBJ1-2; clone_size: -; v_call: TRBV30; cdr3_aa: CAWRKTGWGYTF; cdr3_nt: TGTGCCTGGAGGAAGACAGGGTGGGGCTACACCTTC
d_call: -; j_call: TRBJ1-3; clone_size: -; v_call: TRBV18; cdr3_aa: CASSPGNSGNTIYF; cdr3_nt: TGTGCCAGCTCACCAGGAAATTCTGGAAACACCATATATTTT
d_call: -; j_call: TRBJ1-2; clone_size: -; v_call: TRBV27; cdr3_aa: CASSPGGGNYGYTF; cdr3_nt: TGTGCCAGCAGTCCGGGAGGTGGGAACTATGGCTACACCTTC
d_call: TRBD2; j_call: TRBJ2-7; clone_size: -; v_call: TRBV3-1/TRBV3-2; cdr3_aa: CASSQGLAGGYEQYF; cdr3_nt: TGTGCCAGCAGCCAGGGACTAGCGGGAGGGTACGAGCAGTACTTC
d_call: -; j_call: TRBJ2-1; clone_size: -; v_call: TRBV18; cdr3_aa: CASSADLPEGTYNEQFF; cdr3_nt: TGTGCCAGCTCCGCTGACTTACCGGAGGGCACCTACAATGAGCAGTTCTTC
d_call: TRBD2; j_call: TRBJ2-5; clone_size: -; v_call: TRBV28; cdr3_aa: CASVHGTSGPQETQYF; cdr3_nt: TGTGCCAGCGTACATGGGACTAGCGGGCCTCAAGAGACCCAGTACTTC
d_call: -; j_call: TRBJ1-6; clone_size: once; v_call: TRBV7-8; cdr3_aa: CASSWGQGRGNSPLHF; cdr3_nt: TGTGCCAGCAGCTGGGGGCAGGGGCGCGGTAATTCACCCCTCCACTTT
d_call: -; j_call: TRBJ2-3; clone_size: -; v_call: TRBV7-9; cdr3_aa: CASSPSPVTTDTQYF; cdr3_nt: TGTGCCAGCAGCCCTAGTCCCGTCACCACAGATACGCAGTATTTT
d_call: TRBD2; j_call: TRBJ2-5; clone_size: once; v_call: TRBV7-2; cdr3_aa: CASSSRLAGGVQETQYF; cdr3_nt: TGTGCCAGCAGCTCCCGACTAGCGGGAGGTGTCCAAGAGACCCAGTACTTC
d_call: -; j_call: TRBJ2-2; clone_size: -; v_call: TRBV6-5; cdr3_aa: CASSYSGSTNTGELFF; cdr3_nt: TGTGCCAGCAGTTACTCCGGCAGCACGAACACCGGGGAGCTGTTTTTT
d_call: -; j_call: TRBJ1-2; clone_size: -; v_call: TRBV7-2; cdr3_aa: CASSLAGGAGQGYTF; cdr3_nt: TGTGCCAGCAGCTTAGCTGGTGGGGCTGGGCAGGGCTACACCTTC
d_call: TRBD1; j_call: TRBJ1-1; clone_size: -; v_call: TRBV4-1; cdr3_aa: CASSPHRGGDTEAFF; cdr3_nt: TGCGCCAGCAGCCCACACAGGGGTGGGGACACTGAAGCTTTCTTT
d_call: TRBD2; j_call: TRBJ2-2; clone_size: -; v_call: TRBV29-1; cdr3_aa: CSIHKPSGGGELFF; cdr3_nt: TGCAGCATACATAAACCCTCGGGAGGCGGGGAGCTGTTTTTT
d_call: -; j_call: TRBJ2-1; clone_size: -; v_call: TRBV5-6; cdr3_aa: CASSRRDEQFF; cdr3_nt: TGTGCCAGCAGTAGGAGGGATGAGCAGTTCTTC
d_call: -; j_call: TRBJ2-3; clone_size: -; v_call: TRBV11-2; cdr3_aa: CASSPTTSSSTDTQYF; cdr3_nt: TGTGCCAGCAGCCCGACCACTAGCAGTAGCACAGATACGCAGTATTTT
d_call: -; j_call: TRBJ1-1; clone_size: -; v_call: TRBV19; cdr3_aa: CASSTQGGATEAFF; cdr3_nt: TGTGCCAGTAGTACCCAGGGTGGGGCCACTGAAGCTTTCTTT
d_call: TRBD1; j_call: TRBJ2-7; clone_size: -; v_call: TRBV5-4; cdr3_aa: CASSSGTGGTRSYEQYF; cdr3_nt: TGTGCCAGCAGCTCGGGGACAGGGGGGACTCGCTCCTACGAGCAGTACTTC
d_call: -; j_call: TRBJ1-3; clone_size: once; v_call: TRBV2; cdr3_aa: CASNGYGTLGSGNTIYF; cdr3_nt: TGTGCCAGCAATGGGTATGGCACCCTGGGCTCTGGAAACACCATATATTTT
d_call: -; j_call: TRBJ1-4; clone_size: -; v_call: TRBV4-2; cdr3_aa: CASSHVPSAATNEKLFF; cdr3_nt: TGTGCCAGCAGCCATGTCCCTTCAGCTGCAACTAATGAAAAACTGTTTTTT
d_call: -; j_call: TRBJ2-2; clone_size: -; v_call: TRBV19; cdr3_aa: CASSLKGGTGELFF; cdr3_nt: TGTGCCAGTAGTTTAAAGGGGGGAACCGGGGAGCTGTTTTTT
d_call: TRBD2; j_call: TRBJ2-7; clone_size: few; v_call: TRBV6-6; cdr3_aa: CASSQLWTSGSLLGGEQYF; cdr3_nt: TGTGCCAGCAGTCAATTATGGACTAGCGGGTCCCTTCTAGGGGGCGAGCAGTACTTC
d_call: TRBD2; j_call: TRBJ2-1; clone_size: -; v_call: TRBV27; cdr3_aa: CASSSSGSSRVSNEQFF; cdr3_nt: TGTGCCAGCAGTTCTAGCGGGAGTTCAAGAGTCTCCAATGAGCAGTTCTTC
d_call: -; j_call: TRBJ1-1; clone_size: -; v_call: TRBV18; cdr3_aa: CASSPPRGGTTVGTEAFF; cdr3_nt: TGTGCCAGCTCACCACCGCGGGGGGGGACGACCGTGGGCACTGAAGCTTTCTTT
d_call: -; j_call: TRBJ1-4; clone_size: -; v_call: TRBV20-1; cdr3_aa: CSASSGQRDEKLFF; cdr3_nt: TGCAGTGCTAGTAGCGGACAAAGAGATGAAAAACTGTTTTTT
d_call: TRBD1; j_call: TRBJ1-2; clone_size: once; v_call: TRBV29-1; cdr3_aa: CSVPDRGLYGYTF; cdr3_nt: TGCAGCGTTCCTGACAGGGGACTCTATGGCTACACCTTC
d_call: TRBD1; j_call: TRBJ1-1; clone_size: -; v_call: TRBV2; cdr3_aa: CASSEFGRGSITEAFF; cdr3_nt: TGTGCCAGCAGTGAGTTTGGCAGGGGGTCCATAACTGAAGCTTTCTTT
d_call: -; j_call: TRBJ2-7; clone_size: -; v_call: TRBV11-2; cdr3_aa: CASSLVASTGSYEQYF; cdr3_nt: TGTGCCAGCAGCTTAGTAGCGTCCACCGGCTCCTACGAGCAGTACTTC